This is a list of T cell receptor beta chains from one sample in a study of CD8+ T cells in alopecia areata. Assay: immunoSEQ multiplex PCR; the TCRdb copy retains only in-frame clones and omits some. Here the sample spans about 190,000 clones, 55% to 70% being singletons. Sequencing used CD4+ T cells sorted from blood, obtained at week 4, from a patient treated with tofacitinib. The receptors derive from a human donor with alopecia areata. CDR3s include the opening cysteine and the closing phenylalanine or tryptophan. The order of the fields is D gene, clone size, V gene, J gene, CDR3 DNA, CDR3 protein. A D gene is named only where the DNA matches it firmly. The listing skips clone size in some rows; elsewhere it reads once, few, many or a size class.

d_call: NA
clone_size: NA
v_call: TRBV2
j_call: TRBJ1-4
cdr3_nt: TGTGCCAGCAGCGTACAGGGTGGAGGAGAAAAACTGTTTTTT
cdr3_aa: CASSVQGGGEKLFF

d_call: NA
clone_size: NA
v_call: TRBV29-1
j_call: TRBJ2-3
cdr3_nt: TGCAGCGGGGGGGCAGATACGCAGTATTTT
cdr3_aa: CSGGADTQYF

d_call: NA
clone_size: NA
v_call: TRBV29-1
j_call: TRBJ2-1
cdr3_nt: TGCAGCGTGGTCGGGAGATTCGGTAATGAGCAGTTCTTC
cdr3_aa: CSVVGRFGNEQFF

d_call: NA
clone_size: NA
v_call: TRBV29-1
j_call: TRBJ1-5
cdr3_nt: TGCAGCGTCGCCCGGGCACTCAATCAGCCCCAGCATTTT
cdr3_aa: CSVARALNQPQHF

d_call: TRBD1
clone_size: NA
v_call: TRBV29-1
j_call: TRBJ1-4
cdr3_nt: TGCAGCATGAAAGGACAGGGGTACGAAAAACTGTTTTTT
cdr3_aa: CSMKGQGYEKLFF

d_call: TRBD1
clone_size: NA
v_call: TRBV25-1
j_call: TRBJ2-3
cdr3_nt: TGTGCCAGCGGGACAGCTAGCACAGATACGCAGTATTTT
cdr3_aa: CASGTASTDTQYF

d_call: NA
clone_size: few
v_call: TRBV6-5
j_call: TRBJ2-6
cdr3_nt: TGTGCCAGCAGTTACTCCAGTCACTCTGGGGCCAACGTCCTGACTTTC
cdr3_aa: CASSYSSHSGANVLTF

d_call: TRBD2
clone_size: NA
v_call: TRBV19
j_call: TRBJ2-2
cdr3_nt: TGTGCCAGTAGGGTGGGACTAGCGGGAGCGAACACCGGGGAGCTGTTTTTT
cdr3_aa: CASRVGLAGANTGELFF

d_call: NA
clone_size: NA
v_call: TRBV9
j_call: TRBJ1-2
cdr3_nt: TGTGCCAGCAGCGCGTCGTCGGGCCTCGGAGTCGGCTACACCTTC
cdr3_aa: CASSASSGLGVGYTF

d_call: NA
clone_size: NA
v_call: TRBV2
j_call: TRBJ2-5
cdr3_nt: TGTGCCAGCAGGTGGGGGACCCAAGAGACCCAGTACTTC
cdr3_aa: CASRWGTQETQYF

d_call: NA
clone_size: NA
v_call: TRBV6-5
j_call: TRBJ1-2
cdr3_nt: TGTGCCAGCGCCCAGGGCCTTAACTATGGCTACACCTTC
cdr3_aa: CASAQGLNYGYTF

d_call: NA
clone_size: NA
v_call: TRBV15
j_call: TRBJ1-1
cdr3_nt: TGTGCCACCAGCAGAGATGGTCTCAATGAAGCTTTCTTT
cdr3_aa: CATSRDGLNEAFF

d_call: NA
clone_size: NA
v_call: TRBV2
j_call: TRBJ1-5
cdr3_nt: TGTGCCAGCAGTGAGTTTCGTAGCAATCAGCCCCAGCATTTT
cdr3_aa: CASSEFRSNQPQHF

d_call: NA
clone_size: NA
v_call: TRBV4-3
j_call: TRBJ1-2
cdr3_nt: TGCGCCAGCAGCCAAGATGTCGCAGGGGTCTTTGGCTATGGCTACACCTTC
cdr3_aa: CASSQDVAGVFGYGYTF

d_call: NA
clone_size: NA
v_call: TRBV6-6
j_call: TRBJ1-1
cdr3_nt: TGTGCCAGCGATGGACAGCTACCGGGAACTGAAGCTTTCTTT
cdr3_aa: CASDGQLPGTEAFF

d_call: NA
clone_size: NA
v_call: TRBV6-5
j_call: TRBJ2-7
cdr3_nt: TGTGCCAGCAGTTACTCGACCCCTAGACACTCCTACGAGCAGTACTTC
cdr3_aa: CASSYSTPRHSYEQYF

d_call: TRBD1
clone_size: NA
v_call: TRBV30
j_call: TRBJ1-1
cdr3_nt: TGTGCCTGGATGGGACAGGGGAACACTGAAGCTTTCTTT
cdr3_aa: CAWMGQGNTEAFF

d_call: NA
clone_size: NA
v_call: TRBV7-9
j_call: TRBJ1-1
cdr3_nt: TGTGCCAGCAGCCCGAGGGACGGATACACTGAAGCTTTCTTT
cdr3_aa: CASSPRDGYTEAFF

d_call: NA
clone_size: NA
v_call: TRBV30
j_call: TRBJ2-1
cdr3_nt: TGTGCCTGGAGTGTACTTAGATATGAGCAGTTCTTC
cdr3_aa: CAWSVLRYEQFF

d_call: NA
clone_size: few
v_call: TRBV11-2
j_call: TRBJ2-6
cdr3_nt: TGTGCCAGCAGCTTCGGACAGTTCTCTGGGGCCAACGTCCTGACTTTC
cdr3_aa: CASSFGQFSGANVLTF

d_call: TRBD1
clone_size: few
v_call: TRBV9
j_call: TRBJ1-2
cdr3_nt: TGTGCCAGCAGCGAGGCGAGAGGCGGGACAGCCGGGTATGGCTACACCTTC
cdr3_aa: CASSEARGGTAGYGYTF

d_call: NA
clone_size: NA
v_call: TRBV5-1
j_call: TRBJ2-3
cdr3_nt: TGCGCCAGCAGCCCGGGACCCACAGATACGCAGTATTTT
cdr3_aa: CASSPGPTDTQYF

d_call: NA
clone_size: NA
v_call: TRBV4-1
j_call: TRBJ2-4
cdr3_nt: TGCGCCAGCAGCCAAGACTCCGGGGGCGGTCAAAACATTCAGTACTTC
cdr3_aa: CASSQDSGGGQNIQYF

d_call: NA
clone_size: NA
v_call: TRBV7-2
j_call: TRBJ2-1
cdr3_nt: TGTGCCAGCAGCCCTGTGGTTGAGCAGTTCTTC
cdr3_aa: CASSPVVEQFF

d_call: NA
clone_size: few
v_call: TRBV27
j_call: TRBJ2-2
cdr3_nt: TGTGCCAGCAGTAAACAGGGTACTGCCCCGGGGGAGCTGTTTTTT
cdr3_aa: CASSKQGTAPGELFF

d_call: NA
clone_size: NA
v_call: TRBV5-1
j_call: TRBJ2-5
cdr3_nt: TGCGCCAGCAGCCCCACCCAAGAGACCCAGTACTTC
cdr3_aa: CASSPTQETQYF

d_call: TRBD1
clone_size: NA
v_call: TRBV6-5
j_call: TRBJ1-5
cdr3_nt: TGTGCCAGCCGGACAGGGGGCAATCAGCCCCAGCATTTT
cdr3_aa: CASRTGGNQPQHF

d_call: NA
clone_size: NA
v_call: TRBV11-2
j_call: TRBJ1-2
cdr3_nt: TGTGCCAGCAGCTTAGATGGTACCTCCTACACCTTC
cdr3_aa: CASSLDGTSYTF

d_call: TRBD2
clone_size: NA
v_call: TRBV2
j_call: TRBJ2-3
cdr3_nt: TGTGCCACCGCTAGGACTAGGGCATCTGATACGCAGTATTTT
cdr3_aa: CATARTRASDTQYF

d_call: NA
clone_size: NA
v_call: TRBV7-2
j_call: TRBJ1-5
cdr3_nt: TGTGCCAGCAGCTTCGGTCAGAATCAGCCCCAGCATTTT
cdr3_aa: CASSFGQNQPQHF

d_call: TRBD2
clone_size: NA
v_call: TRBV30
j_call: TRBJ2-1
cdr3_nt: TGTGCCTGGACTAGCGGGGCCTACAATGAGCAGTTCTTC
cdr3_aa: CAWTSGAYNEQFF

d_call: TRBD2
clone_size: NA
v_call: TRBV29-1
j_call: TRBJ2-2
cdr3_nt: TGCAGCGTTGCGAGGACTAGCGGGAACACCGGGGAGCTGTTTTTT
cdr3_aa: CSVARTSGNTGELFF

d_call: NA
clone_size: NA
v_call: TRBV30
j_call: TRBJ2-1
cdr3_nt: TGTGCCTGGAGCCCCGGAGGGTTCAATGAGCAGTTCTTC
cdr3_aa: CAWSPGGFNEQFF

d_call: TRBD1
clone_size: NA
v_call: TRBV6-1
j_call: TRBJ2-7
cdr3_nt: TGTGCCAGCGTCCAACAGGGGGCAACTTACGAGCAGTACTTC
cdr3_aa: CASVQQGATYEQYF

d_call: NA
clone_size: few
v_call: TRBV2
j_call: TRBJ1-1
cdr3_nt: TGTGCCAGCAACCGACAGAACGCTGAAGCTTTCTTT
cdr3_aa: CASNRQNAEAFF